Listed below are T cell receptor beta chains from one sample, sequenced in a study of regulatory T cells in long-lasting Graves disease. Each CDR3 protein gets one entry after TCRdb re-called the multiplex PCR reads with MiXCR. The table has 680,000 or so distinct CDR3 sequences, under 20% seen once; the top ten hold around 18%. These same records also appear under a second study, on T cells in Graves' hyperthyroidism and ophthalmopathy.

The sequencing used peripheral blood mononuclear cells (PBMCs), collected at new diagnosis, from a patient treated with antithyroid drugs. The origin of the receptors is a woman in her 30s with Graves disease. Each CDR3 is given with its conserved first and last residue. A D gene is named only where the DNA matches it firmly. Size is stated for part of the rows, as once, few or many counts, or as a class when the clone is expanded.

v_gene,d_gene,abundance,j_gene,len,CDR3aa,CDR3nt
TRBV28,NA,many,TRBJ1-1,15,CASSLFSGEGTEAFF,TGTGCCAGCAGTTTATTCTCAGGGGAGGGCACTGAAGCTTTCTTT
TRBV29-1,NA,many,TRBJ1-4,13,CSILQGGSEKLFF,TGCAGCATCCTACAGGGAGGATCTGAAAAACTGTTTTTT
TRBV3-1,NA,NA,TRBJ1-5,11,CASSRMQPQHF,TGTGCCAGCAGCCGAATGCAGCCCCAGCATTTT
TRBV5-8,TRBD1,many,TRBJ1-4,15,CASSKGGRVNEKLFF,TGTGCCAGCAGCAAAGGGGGCCGGGTCAATGAAAAACTGTTTTTT
TRBV6-1,NA,few,TRBJ1-2,17,CASSPRMYRTSNYGYTF,TGTGCCAGCAGTCCCCGAATGTACAGGACTTCTAACTATGGCTACACCTTC
TRBV9,NA,few,TRBJ1-2,15,CASRAELESNYGYTF,TGTGCCAGCAGGGCCGAGTTGGAGTCCAACTATGGCTACACCTTC
TRBV16,NA,few,TRBJ1-1,17,CASSQLGLLGMNTEAFF,TGTGCCAGCAGCCAATTGGGGTTACTAGGAATGAACACTGAAGCTTTCTTT
TRBV2,NA,many,TRBJ2-7,18,CVSSLFPSFQGSTYEQYF,TGTGTCAGTAGTTTGTTCCCAAGCTTTCAGGGTTCCACTTACGAGCAGTACTTC
TRBV3-1,NA,many,TRBJ1-3,14,CASSPDRSGNTIYF,TGTGCCAGCAGCCCGGACCGTTCTGGAAACACCATATATTTT
TRBV18,TRBD1,NA,TRBJ2-7,19,CASSRLSGQASSFSYEQYF,TGTGCCAGCTCACGACTATCAGGACAGGCTTCCTCCTTCTCCTACGAGCAGTACTTC
TRBV27,NA,many,TRBJ1-2,16,CASSPLIKTGNYGYTF,TGTGCCAGCAGTCCGTTGATTAAGACAGGCAACTATGGCTACACCTTC
TRBV7-2,NA,NA,TRBJ2-7,12,CASSLALHEQYF,TGTGCCAGCAGCTTAGCCCTCCACGAGCAGTACTTC
TRBV7-3,NA,many,TRBJ2-3,13,CASSPTRTDTQYF,TGTGCCAGCAGCCCAACGCGGACAGATACGCAGTATTTT
TRBV29-1,NA,many,TRBJ2-7,13,CSVAGTGAYEQYF,TGCAGCGTTGCGGGGACTGGGGCCTACGAGCAGTACTTC
TRBV19,NA,few,TRBJ1-5,13,CASSQKINQPQHF,TGTGCCAGTAGTCAAAAAATTAATCAGCCCCAGCATTTT
TRBV20-1,NA,once,TRBJ2-2,16,CSARLDPMANTGELFF,TGCAGTGCTAGGTTGGACCCGATGGCGAACACCGGGGAGCTGTTTTTT
TRBV11-2,NA,many,TRBJ2-6,16,CASSLGEDTGANVLTF,TGTGCCAGCAGCTTGGGGGAGGACACTGGGGCCAACGTCCTGACTTTC
TRBV20-1,NA,many,TRBJ2-3,13,CSARDPGSNAQYF,TGCAGTGCTAGAGACCCTGGGAGTAACGCGCAGTATTTT
TRBV6-2/TRBV6-3,NA,few,TRBJ1-1,12,CASRLSSGTTFF,TGTGCCAGCAGACTATCCTCGGGGACGACTTTCTTT
TRBV10-3,NA,NA,TRBJ1-5,11,CAPLENQPQHF,TGTGCCCCCCTGGAGAATCAGCCCCAGCATTTT
TRBV7-3,NA,many,TRBJ1-1,13,CASSSWADTEAFF,TGTGCCAGCAGCTCCTGGGCCGACACTGAAGCTTTCTTT
TRBV24-1,NA,many,TRBJ2-1,16,CATSDLAGSSYNEQFF,TGTGCCACCAGTGACCTGGCGGGAAGCTCCTACAATGAGCAGTTCTTC
TRBV12-3/TRBV12-4,NA,NA,TRBJ2-5,11,CASGRSGTQYF,TGTGCCAGCGGCAGGAGTGGAACCCAGTACTTC
TRBV20-1,TRBD2,few,TRBJ2-2,16,CSARPLRGSNTGELFF,TGCAGTGCTAGACCACTGCGCGGGAGTAACACCGGGGAGCTGTTTTTT
TRBV20-1,NA,NA,TRBJ2-3,14,CSALPGGNTDTQYF,TGCAGTGCCTTGCCTGGGGGTAACACAGATACGCAGTATTTT
TRBV3-1,TRBD1,once,TRBJ1-4,14,CASRHTGGGEKLFF,TGTGCCAGCAGGCATACAGGGGGCGGTGAAAAACTGTTTTTT
TRBV3-1,NA,few,TRBJ2-2,14,CASSQGRVGGELFF,TGTGCCAGCAGCCAAGGCAGGGTCGGCGGGGAGCTGTTTTTT
TRBV5-1,NA,many,TRBJ2-7,15,CASSFLDSLSYEQYF,TGCGCCAGCAGCTTCCTCGATAGTTTGTCCTACGAGCAGTACTTC
TRBV27,NA,NA,TRBJ1-6,19,CASSLSTPAWSGNNSPLHF,TGTGCCAGCAGTTTATCGACTCCCGCTTGGTCCGGCAATAATTCACCCCTCCACTTT
TRBV2,NA,many,TRBJ2-5,16,CASSEHLWGRKETQYF,TGTGCCAGCAGTGAACACCTTTGGGGGCGGAAGGAGACCCAGTACTTC
TRBV15,TRBD2,few,TRBJ2-3,18,CATSRDYPSGRRTDTQYF,TGTGCCACCAGCAGAGATTACCCTAGCGGGAGGCGAACAGATACGCAGTATTTT
TRBV7-3,TRBD2,many,TRBJ2-5,14,CASSVAGQGETQYF,TGTGCCAGCAGCGTAGCGGGCCAGGGCGAGACCCAGTACTTC
TRBV9,TRBD2,few,TRBJ2-3,13,CASSSGSPDTQYF,TGTGCCAGCTCCAGCGGGAGTCCAGATACGCAGTATTTT
TRBV28,TRBD1,many,TRBJ2-3,16,CASRKPGTGGFNTQYF,TGTGCCAGCAGAAAGCCAGGGACAGGGGGCTTTAATACGCAGTATTTT
TRBV12-3/TRBV12-4,NA,many,TRBJ1-1,14,CASSLVGPDTEAFF,TGTGCCAGCAGTTTAGTGGGGCCTGACACTGAAGCTTTCTTT
TRBV20-1,TRBD2,NA,TRBJ2-7,15,CSAVSRLAGGYEQYF,TGCAGTGCTGTCAGTAGGCTAGCGGGAGGCTACGAGCAGTACTTC
TRBV27,NA,many,TRBJ1-5,16,CASSLSGQYSNQPQHF,TGTGCCAGCAGTTTATCAGGGCAGTATAGCAATCAGCCCCAGCATTTT
TRBV5-1,NA,many,TRBJ2-1,15,CASSLVVVDNNEQFF,TGCGCCAGCAGCTTGGTAGTAGTAGACAATAATGAGCAGTTCTTC
TRBV5-1,TRBD2,few,TRBJ2-1,15,CASSLVVAGADEQFF,TGCGCCAGCAGCTTGGTAGTAGCGGGCGCGGATGAGCAGTTCTTC
TRBV19,NA,NA,TRBJ2-2,17,CASSWGNGGANTGELFF,TGTGCCAGTAGTTGGGGGAACGGGGGCGCAAACACCGGGGAGCTGTTTTTT
TRBV10-2,NA,few,TRBJ2-7,14,CASLSVGSTYEQYF,TGCGCCAGCCTCTCCGTGGGGAGCACTTACGAGCAGTACTTC
TRBV11-1,TRBD2,NA,TRBJ2-2,16,CASSYRAGGYTGELFF,TGTGCCAGCAGTTACAGAGCGGGAGGGTACACCGGGGAGCTGTTTTTT
TRBV10-1,NA,NA,TRBJ2-1,15,CASSFARGTYNEQFF,TGCGCCAGCAGTTTTGCGAGGGGGACCTACAATGAGCAGTTCTTC
TRBV7-2,TRBD2,many,TRBJ2-7,14,CASNPGGGGYEQYF,TGTGCCAGCAACCCGGGGGGAGGAGGTTACGAGCAGTACTTC
TRBV7-6,TRBD2,NA,TRBJ2-1,16,CASSHRRLAGVSEQFF,TGTGCCAGCAGCCACCGCCGACTAGCGGGAGTGAGTGAGCAGTTCTTC
TRBV7-9,TRBD1,many,TRBJ2-5,17,CASSGTGAIPGSETQYF,TGTGCCAGCAGCGGGACAGGGGCGATCCCAGGTTCCGAGACCCAGTACTTC
TRBV12-3/TRBV12-4,TRBD1,many,TRBJ1-5,15,CASSFQGAANQPQHF,TGTGCCAGCAGTTTCCAGGGGGCGGCTAATCAGCCCCAGCATTTT
TRBV19,TRBD1,NA,TRBJ1-2,16,CASSRPGDSQNYGYTF,TGTGCCAGTAGTAGGCCTGGGGACAGCCAAAACTATGGCTACACCTTC
TRBV5-1,NA,NA,TRBJ1-6,15,CASSLDSLSGSPLHF,TGCGCCAGCAGCTTGGATAGTCTCAGCGGTTCACCCCTCCACTTT